Detailed here is one T cell receptor (beta chain). What it binds is not known. Measured with immunoSEQ multiplex PCR; TCRdb has only the in-frame clones, and not every one. This sample has around 60,000 clones, with roughly 90% found just once. CDR1 is MNHEY, CDR2 SVGAGI, per germline. CDR3 length: 14 amino acids. Trimming removed 6 bases from V and 6 bases from J; junction bases left unmatched: 5. The data derive from a study of T cell responses to AZD1222 COVID-19 vaccine. Study results and limitations: Epitopes outside B.1.351 and B.1.1.7 mutated regions reportedly drew nearly half of spike TCRs. A mostly white British donor set with more females was recruited, and clonal diversity was possibly underestimated.

The specimen comprised peripheral blood, sampled on day 0 of AZD1222 vaccination. The chain links TRBV6-5 to TRBJ2-2, with TRBD1 matching 9 bases. This clonotype originated in an adult in good health. The CDR3 nucleotides read TGTGCCAGCAGCCAGACAGGGGGGCCCGGGGAGCTGTTTTTT. It codes for CASSQTGGPGELFF.